Below are 24 T cell receptor beta chains sequenced from a single sample in a study of T cell repertoires in cytomegalovirus infection. These TCRs are of unknown antigen specificity. TCRdb re-derived calls from the reads in MiXCR, one entry per CDR3 protein. Here the sample spans around 100,000 distinct CDR3 sequences, 42% being singletons. The source was CD8+ T cells from cultured PBMCs, collected from culture after CMV antigen stimulation. The receptors here all came from a human donor in good health (CMV status not recorded). Some clones in this sample may be carry-over from other donors' samples.

V gene TRBV11-1 combines with J gene TRBJ2-7, with TRBD2 identical over 7 bases. Germline-derived CDR1 and CDR2 are SGHAT and FQDESV (reference sequence). The length of the CDR3 is 16 residues. Losses at the gene ends were 4 bases for V and 2 bases for J; bases not matched to a gene: 11. The CDR3 region is CASSSLADGGPYEQYF. The DNA of the CDR3 is TGTGCCAGCAGCTCCCTAGCGGATGGGGGACCCTACGAGCAGTACTTC.

This clonotype was found a few times. V and J are TRBV19 and TRBJ2-5; 10 bases map to TRBD2. The ends lost 4 bases at V and 1 base at J; junction bases unmatched: 12. CDR1 is LNHDA and CDR2 is SQIVND in the germline V gene (reference sequence). The CDR3 contains 18 residues. The CDR3 sequence is CASSTSPSAGGRQETQYF. The CDR3 bases are TGTGCCAGTAGTACCAGTCCCTCAGCGGGGGGGCGCCAAGAGACCCAGTACTTC.

This clonotype was counted a few times. The rearrangement uses TRBV28 and TRBJ2-7; 8 bases are shared with TRBD1. CDR1 MDHEN and CDR2 SYDVKM come from the germline V gene. The CDR3 is made up of 15 amino acids. J gave up 3 bases and V 4 bases, and 8 bases lay outside the gene matches. The DNA of the CDR3 is TGTGCCAGCAGTTACTCAAGGACAGGGTTCTACGAGCAGTACTTC. Encoded protein: CASSYSRTGFYEQYF.

The CDR3 loop reads CASSFDSLAGGQQETQYF. Written as DNA, the CDR3 is TGTGCCAGCAGCTTCGATAGCTTAGCGGGGGGCCAACAAGAGACCCAGTACTTC. The chain couples TRBV7-8 to TRBJ2-5; 10 bases line up with TRBD2. Losses at the gene ends were 3 bases for V and 2 bases for J; bases not matched to a gene: 12. CDR3 length equals 18 residues. Germline CDR1 is SGHVS and CDR2 is FQNEAQ. Full variable domain (remainder filled in from reference TRBV7-8 and TRBJ2-5): GAGVSQSPRYKVAKRGQDVALRCDPISGHVSLFWYQQALGQGPEFLTYFQNEAQLDKSGLPSDRFFAERPEGSVSTLKIQRTQQEDSAVYLCASSFDSLAGGQQETQYFGPGTRLLVL.

This chain uses TRBV4-1 with TRBJ1-6; the match to TRBD1 covers 8 bases. CDR1 is MGHRA, CDR2 YSYEKL, per germline. J was trimmed by 10 bases and V by 2 bases; bases with no gene match: 4. CDR3 length: 14 amino acids. For the CDR3, the DNA is TGCGCCAGCAGCCAAAAACAGGGGGAGTCACCCCTCCACTTT. Protein sequence: CASSQKQGESPLHF.

This clonotype has just one count. The genes are TRBV2 and TRBJ1-3; TRBD1 is a possible D gene (5 bases). V gave up 3 bases and J gave up 0 bases, with 9 bases separating them. The CDR3 spans 15 residues. Germline CDR1 SNHLY, CDR2 FYNNEI. The CDR3 nucleotides read TGTGCCAGCAGTGACCCCGGGACCTCTGGAAACACCATATATTTT. It is translated as CASSDPGTSGNTIYF.

CDR3 residues: CASSPRPEDNEQFF. The CDR3 DNA reads as TGTGCCAGCTCACCCCGACCCGAGGACAATGAGCAGTTCTTC. The V and J genes are TRBV18 and TRBJ2-1; D remains unclear. This CDR3 contains 14 residues. Germline lookup yields CDR1 KGHSH and CDR2 LQKENI. V dropped 3 bases and J dropped 5 bases, with 11 bases sitting between them.

V and J are TRBV5-1 and TRBJ2-6; 8 bases agree with TRBD1. J gave up 1 base and V 6 bases, and 12 bases lay outside the gene matches. CDR3 length equals 18 residues. Germline V gene sequence: CDR1 SGHRS, CDR2 YFSETQ. The CDR3 loop is CASNPGQGSSSGANVLTF. Here the CDR3 DNA reads TGCGCCAGCAACCCCGGACAGGGATCATCGTCTGGGGCCAACGTCCTGACTTTC.

This clonotype was seen just once. The chain couples TRBV20-1 to TRBJ2-3; TRBD2 might be the D (6 bases). CDR1 is DFQATT, CDR2 SNEGSKA, per germline (reference sequence). V shed 8 bases and J shed 2 bases, with 14 bases lying between them. The CDR3 extends over 13 amino acids. This chain's CDR3 is CSSRDFFTDTQYF. CDR3 sequence (DNA): TGCAGTTCGAGGGACTTCTTCACAGATACGCAGTATTTT.

The chain is built from TRBV5-4 and TRBJ1-6, with D perhaps TRBD1 (6 bases). Germline lookup yields CDR1 SGHNT and CDR2 YYREEE (reference sequence). There are 14 residues in the CDR3. V gave up 4 bases and J gave up 4 bases, with 9 bases separating them. CDR3 region: CASSARGYNSPLHF. CDR3 DNA sequence: TGTGCCAGCAGCGCAAGGGGGTATAATTCACCCCTCCACTTT.

The V call is TRBV7-6, the J call TRBJ2-7; TRBD1 matches at 8 bases. The CDR3 spans 15 residues. Germline V lookup: CDR1 SGHVS, CDR2 FNYEAQ. V shed 3 bases and J 5 bases; nucleotides not matched to a gene: 9. The CDR3 DNA reads TGTGCCAGCAGCTTTTGGTCAGGGGGCAGGGACGAGCAGTACTTC. The encoded protein is CASSFWSGGRDEQYF.

The sample holds many counts of this clonotype. V gene TRBV12-3 or TRBV12-4 combines with J gene TRBJ1-2, with TRBD1 matching over 7 bases. This CDR3 region has 13 residues. V lost 11 bases to trimming and J lost 0 bases; unmatched junction nucleotides: 6. The CDR3 is CAVDRETNYGYTF. CDR3 nucleotides: TGTGCCGTTGACAGGGAAACTAACTATGGCTACACCTTC.

This clonotype was detected only a few times. This chain links TRBV7-6 with TRBJ2-7; D is unclear. CDR3 length equals 13 residues. Germline V gene data show CDR1 as SGHVS and CDR2 as FNYEAQ. With 2 bases removed from V and 2 bases from J, the gap between germline ends came to 7 bases. The CDR3 region has the DNA TGTGCCAGCAGCTTATTGGAGACCTACGAGCAGTACTTC. Translated: CASSLLETYEQYF.

The chain couples TRBV19 to TRBJ2-1, with 9 bases identical to TRBD1. The CDR3 is 15 residues long. V lost 1 base to trimming and J lost 7 bases; unmatched junction nucleotides: 5. From germline, CDR1 is LNHDA and CDR2 SQIVND (reference sequence). The CDR3 reads CASSIGHRGRNEQFF. DNA for the CDR3: TGTGCCAGTAGTATAGGACACAGGGGGCGGAATGAGCAGTTCTTC.

This chain links TRBV10-3 with TRBJ1-2, with D maybe TRBD1 (6 bases). V lost 7 bases and J lost 10, with 16 bases in between. Looked up from germline, CDR1 is ENHRY and CDR2 is SYGVKD. The CDR3 is made up of 12 amino acids. CDR3 loop: CAITRGGSSYTF. The CDR3 nucleotides read TGTGCCATCACTCGCGGGGGCTCTTCCTACACCTTC.

At least ten counts were recorded for this clonotype. The chain combines TRBV7-8 with TRBJ1-2; TRBD1 might be the D (5 bases). V shed 5 bases and J shed 13 bases, with 23 bases lying between them. This CDR3 region has 14 residues. Germline CDR1 SGHVS, CDR2 FQNEAQ. The DNA of the CDR3 is TGTGCCAGCAGCCTCGGACGGGTAGAACCAGGGAGCACCTTC. Translation gives CASSLGRVEPGSTF.

This clonotype appeared a few times. The chain combines TRBV28 with TRBJ2-1; 11 bases are shared with TRBD1. Germline V lookup: CDR1 MDHEN, CDR2 SYDVKM. J lost 7 bases, V lost 6 bases, and 11 bases had no gene match. The CDR3 covers 16 residues. The CDR3 is CASSQLRTGGMNEQFF. In DNA, the CDR3 is TGTGCCAGCAGCCAGCTTAGGACAGGGGGCATGAATGAGCAGTTCTTC.

The rearrangement uses TRBV12-5 and TRBJ1-1; 10 positions agree with TRBD1. V dropped 0 bases and J dropped 5; count of bases not matched to a gene: 3. Germline V gives CDR1 LGHNT, CDR2 FRNRAP. This CDR3 has 15 amino acids. CDR3 in DNA: TGTGCTAGTGGTTTGGTCCGGACAGGGGGTACTGAAGCTTTCTTT. As protein: CASGLVRTGGTEAFF.

The chain uses TRBV5-4 and TRBJ1-6, with 10 bases matching TRBD1. Germline CDR1 and CDR2: SGHNT and YYREEE (reference sequence). The ends lost 3 bases at V and 5 bases at J; junction bases unmatched: 2. The CDR3 covers 15 residues. DNA for the CDR3: TGTGCCAGCAGCTGGGGGACAGGGGATAATTCACCCCTCCACTTT. It translates to CASSWGTGDNSPLHF.

The V call is TRBV6-5, the J call TRBJ1-1, with TRBD1 identical over 7 bases. The CDR3 loop spans 14 amino acids. Germline V gene lookup returns CDR1 MNHEY and CDR2 SVGAGI. The J segment lost 0 bases and the V segment lost 6 bases, leaving 4 bases of the junction unmatched. This chain's CDR3 is CASSTGAVNTEAFF. DNA of the CDR3: TGTGCCAGCAGCACAGGGGCGGTGAACACTGAAGCTTTCTTT.

The rearrangement joins TRBV12-3 or TRBV12-4 to TRBJ2-7; D remains ambiguous. The V and J ends lost 3 bases and 7 bases respectively, with 7 bases between them. The CDR3 is 11 residues long. The CDR3 sequence is CASSFGQEQYF. CDR3 in DNA: TGTGCCAGCAGTTTCGGTCAGGAGCAGTACTTC.

V and J are TRBV7-9 and TRBJ2-1; TRBD2 aligns across 10 bases. Germline values: CDR1 SEHNR, CDR2 FQNEAQ (reference sequence). The CDR3 is 15 amino acids. The J segment lost 5 bases and the V segment lost 4 bases, leaving 5 bases of the junction unmatched. CDR3 sequence reads: CASSSSSGGDNEQFF. The DNA of the CDR3 is TGTGCCAGCAGCTCCTCTAGCGGGGGAGACAATGAGCAGTTCTTC.

The chain carries TRBV6-2 or TRBV6-3 and TRBJ2-7; the D gene is possibly TRBD2 (5 bases). CDR3 length equals 13 residues. Germline V CDR1 and CDR2: MNHEY, SVGEGT. Trimming left V 6 bases short and J 3 bases short, with 12 bases between. This CDR3 is CASSLDGGYEQYF. CDR3 bases: TGTGCCAGCAGCCTGGACGGAGGCTACGAGCAGTACTTC.

In its sample, this clonotype was seen many times. The genes are TRBV5-6 and TRBJ1-2; 7 bases line up with TRBD1. CDR3 length: 16 residues. CDR1 SGHDT and CDR2 YYEEEE come from the germline V gene. V lost 0 bases, J lost 0 bases, and 5 bases stayed unmatched. The DNA for the CDR3 is TGTGCCAGCAGCTTGGAGGGGGCGCCAGCTAACTATGGCTACACCTTC. Protein sequence: CASSLEGAPANYGYTF.